These 9 T cell receptor beta chains originate from one sample sequenced in a study of shared clonotypes between healthy human individuals. Naive CD8 cells lacked CD45RO and underwent positive selection for CCR7, leaving out terminally differentiated effector memory CD45RA+ cells. Produced via immunoSEQ multiplex PCR; TCRdb's table is partial and in-frame only. The sample has 1.5 million to 2.5 million clones; over 85% are singletons. Material for sequencing was naive CD8+ T cells sorted from blood. These receptors all come from a man aged 18-30 years in good health.

This clone appeared a single time. This sequence joins TRBV7-9 and TRBJ2-5, with D unresolved. There are 15 residues in the CDR3. The germline V gene has CDR1 SEHNR and CDR2 FQNEAQ (reference sequence). V lost 2 bases, J lost 5 bases, and 15 bases lay in between. CDR3 sequence: CASSLSPEERETQYF. The CDR3 DNA follows: TGTGCCAGCAGCTTAAGCCCTGAGGAACGCGAGACCCAGTACTTC.

The CDR3 loop reads CAWNQQAPVGTDTQYF. The CDR3 nucleotides read TGTGCCTGGAACCAGCAGGCCCCGGTAGGCACAGATACGCAGTATTTT. The chain carries TRBV30 and TRBJ2-3; no firm D call. There are 16 residues in the CDR3. Germline V gives CDR1 GTSNPN, CDR2 SVGIG (reference sequence). The ends were cut back, 4 bases at V and 1 base at J, with 18 bases in the middle.

The V call is TRBV10-2, the J call TRBJ2-3, with 15 nucleotides matching TRBD2. In germline, CDR1 is WSHSY, CDR2 SAAADI. The CDR3 is 19 amino acids. V lost 0 bases, J lost 0 bases, and 4 bases stayed unmatched. CDR3 protein: CASSESGTSGRLSTDTQYF. CDR3 in DNA: TGCGCCAGCAGTGAGTCCGGGACTAGCGGGAGGTTAAGCACAGATACGCAGTATTTT.

The genes are TRBV5-6 and TRBJ2-7; D is ambiguous. The CDR3 consists of 13 residues. Germline CDR1 reads SGHDT; CDR2 reads YYEEEE. The V and J ends lost 2 bases and 0 bases respectively, with 6 bases between them. Here the CDR3 reads CASSFISSYEQYF. CDR3 nucleotides: TGTGCCAGCAGCTTCATTTCCTCCTACGAGCAGTACTTC.

For this clone: This sample also contains other DNA sequences that code for the same CDR3. The J gene is TRBJ1-1, the V gene TRBV5-1; the D gene is possibly TRBD1 (5 bases). The germline CDR1 and CDR2 sequences are SGHRS and YFSETQ. V lost 4 bases and J lost 1, with 11 bases in between. The CDR3 loop spans 14 amino acids. Here the CDR3 reads CASSPGGENTEAFF. The CDR3 DNA follows: TGCGCCAGCAGCCCCGGGGGGGAGAACACTGAAGCTTTCTTT. Supplemented by reference TRBV5-1 and TRBJ1-1, the full variable domain reads KAGVTQTPRYLIKTRGQQVTLSCSPISGHRSVSWYQQTPGQGLQFLFEYFSETQRNKGNFPGRFSGRQFSNSRSEMNVSTLELGDSALYLCASSPGGENTEAFFGQGTRLTVV.

Details on this clone: This same CDR3 is encoded by further DNA sequences in the sample. Written as DNA, the CDR3 is TGTGCCAGTGGACTAGCGGGATCCTACGAGCAGTACTTC. This gives the protein CASGLAGSYEQYF. J is TRBJ2-7 and V is TRBV19; the match to TRBD2 covers 12 bases. This CDR3 comprises 13 residues. With 8 bases clipped from V and 1 base from J, the junction kept 0 bases outside the gene matches. The germline gives CDR1 LNHDA, CDR2 SQIVND (reference sequence).

This chain joins TRBV6-1 and TRBJ2-5, with D hard to call. Trimming pared 2 bases from V and 4 bases from J, leaving 11 bases between. Germline V gives CDR1 MNHNS, CDR2 SASEGT. There are 14 residues in the CDR3. CDR3 residues: CASSELGLGETQYF. CDR3 nucleotides: TGTGCCAGCAGTGAACTAGGTCTGGGAGAGACCCAGTACTTC.

V is TRBV27 and J is TRBJ2-2, with TRBD2 identical over 10 bases. Germline V gives CDR1 MNHEY, CDR2 SMNVEV (reference sequence). The V gene end was trimmed by 4 bases and the J gene end by 10 bases; junction bases not matched to a gene: 15. This CDR3 comprises 17 residues. DNA for the CDR3: TGTGCCAGCAGTTCCTTACCGGGACTAGCGCGTAATTTGGAGCTGTTTTTT. This codes for CASSSLPGLARNLELFF.

On this clone: This sample also contains other DNA sequences that code for the same CDR3. The rearrangement links TRBV29-1 to TRBJ2-1; 8 positions agree with TRBD2. The CDR3 is 14 amino acids. The germline CDR1 and CDR2 sequences are SQVTM and ANQGSEA. J gave up 4 bases and V 1 base, and 3 bases lay outside the gene matches. The CDR3, as DNA: TGCAGCGTTGAAGGGAGCGGGAGTTACAATGAGCAGTTCTTC. Protein: CSVEGSGSYNEQFF.